Below, 16 T cell receptor beta chains from the same sample are listed, as sequenced in a study of cytomegalovirus exposure and HLA in healthy donors. TCRdb keeps only in-frame clones here, not all; method: immunoSEQ multiplex PCR. The sample records over 130,000 clones, approximately 86% being singletons. The material sequenced was PBMCs. These receptors came from a man between 18 and 29 years old in good health and CMV-seropositive.

This chain joins TRBV4-1 and TRBJ2-7, with TRBD2 matching 7 bases. The CDR3 totals 14 residues. V gave up 2 bases and J gave up 3 bases; unmatched junction bases: 4. The germline CDR1 and CDR2 sequences are MGHRA and YSYEKL. The CDR3 DNA reads TGCGCCAGCAGCCAATCTAGCGGAAACTACGAGCAGTACTTC. It codes for CASSQSSGNYEQYF.

As DNA, the CDR3 is TGTGCCAGCTCAATAACGGGACAGGGGTATGAGCAGTTCTTC. Amino acids: CASSITGQGYEQFF. The chain carries TRBV18 and TRBJ2-1, with 10 nucleotides matching TRBD1. Germline values: CDR1 KGHSH, CDR2 LQKENI. The CDR3 consists of 14 residues. J gave up 8 bases and V 5 bases, and 6 bases lay outside the gene matches.

This sequence joins TRBV19 and TRBJ1-2; 7 bases line up with TRBD1. The CDR3 covers 15 residues. The V gene end was trimmed by 1 base and the J gene end by 5 bases; junction bases not matched to a gene: 7. Germline CDR1 LNHDA, CDR2 SQIVND (reference sequence). CDR3 amino acids: CASSIGGQTNYGYTF. The DNA for the CDR3 is TGTGCCAGTAGTATAGGGGGACAGACGAATTATGGCTACACCTTC.

The chain links TRBV7-6 to TRBJ2-3, with D unclear. The CDR3 contains 14 residues. Trimming left V 4 bases short and J 5 bases short, with 13 bases between. CDR1 is SGHVS and CDR2 is FNYEAQ in the germline V gene. This CDR3 is CASSSTSYGDTQYF. For the CDR3, the DNA is TGTGCCAGCAGCTCGACATCGTACGGAGATACGCAGTATTTT.

The chain uses TRBV28 and TRBJ2-1; 7 bases align to TRBD2. V lost 4 bases and J lost 13; bases outside the gene matches: 4. Looked up from germline, CDR1 is MDHEN and CDR2 is SYDVKM. CDR3 length: 11 residues. In nucleotides, the CDR3 is TGTGCCAGCAGTTCCTCGACTAGCCAGTTCTTC. This translates into CASSSSTSQFF.

The chain links TRBV2 to TRBJ1-3, with D hard to call. The CDR3 is 11 amino acids. Germline lookup yields CDR1 SNHLY and CDR2 FYNNEI. The V end lost 7 bases, the J end lost 5 bases, and 6 bases lay between the germline ends. CDR3 coding DNA: TGTGCCAGCATTCTACGAAACACCATATATTTT. Its protein product is CASILRNTIYF.

The rearrangement joins TRBV19 to TRBJ1-4, with D tentatively TRBD1 (5 bases). The CDR3 runs to 18 residues. Germline-derived CDR1 and CDR2 are LNHDA and SQIVND (reference sequence). Trimming took 3 bases from V and 0 from J, leaving 17 bases between them. The DNA for the CDR3 is TGTGCCAGTAGTATCCAAAGGACATATCCAGCAACTAATGAAAAACTGTTTTTT. This encodes CASSIQRTYPATNEKLFF.

The J gene is TRBJ2-7, the V gene TRBV6-1, with D perhaps TRBD2 (5 bases). The V and J ends lost 6 bases and 4 bases respectively, with 19 bases between them. Germline loops: CDR1 MNHNS, CDR2 SASEGT. CDR3 length equals 15 residues. In DNA, the CDR3 is TGTGCCAGCAGCGGACGGGATGGCCGAATTTACGAGCAGTACTTC. It encodes CASSGRDGRIYEQYF.

The rearrangement uses TRBV6-6 and TRBJ1-5; D call uncertain. Germline CDR1 reads MNHNY; CDR2 reads SVGAGI (reference sequence). CDR3 length equals 13 residues. V was pared by 6 bases and J by 1 base, with 7 bases between. CDR3 sequence reads: CASSFGSNQPQHF. For the CDR3, the DNA is TGTGCCAGCAGCTTTGGCAGCAATCAGCCCCAGCATTTT.

The chain employs TRBV27 and TRBJ2-5; the D gene is possibly TRBD1 (6 bases). The CDR3 is 14 residues long. Trimming stripped 5 bases from V and 2 bases from J, with 12 bases between. CDR1 MNHEY and CDR2 SMNVEV come from the germline V gene (reference sequence). Here the CDR3 reads CASSQPGQQETQYF. In DNA form, the CDR3 reads TGTGCCAGCAGTCAACCGGGACAACAAGAGACCCAGTACTTC.

The rearrangement joins TRBV7-8 to TRBJ1-5; D is undetermined. The V and J ends lost 1 base and 3 bases respectively, with 13 bases between them. Germline assignment: CDR1 SGHVS and CDR2 FQNEAQ. The CDR3 has 16 amino acids. The CDR3 is CASSLGVGRNNQPQHF. DNA of the CDR3: TGTGCCAGCAGCTTAGGAGTTGGCAGGAACAATCAGCCCCAGCATTTT.

J is TRBJ2-7 and V is TRBV6-5; D might be TRBD1 (6 bases). This CDR3 comprises 15 residues. V gave up 2 bases and J gave up 0 bases, with 11 bases separating them. The germline gives CDR1 MNHEY, CDR2 SVGAGI. This chain's CDR3 is CASSYDRNPSYEQYF. The CDR3 DNA reads as TGTGCCAGCAGTTACGACAGGAACCCCTCCTACGAGCAGTACTTC.

J is TRBJ2-5 and V is TRBV29-1; no clear D gene. Trimming stripped 4 bases from V and 2 bases from J, with 11 bases between. Germline-derived CDR1 and CDR2 are SQVTM and ANQGSEA. The CDR3 is made up of 13 amino acids. The CDR3 DNA reads as TGCAGCGTTGTTTCGGGTCTGCAAGAGACCCAGTACTTC. This codes for CSVVSGLQETQYF.

The chain is built from TRBV19 and TRBJ1-1; 10 positions match TRBD1. Germline V gene sequence: CDR1 LNHDA, CDR2 SQIVND (reference sequence). The CDR3 sequence is 16 residues long. Trimming at V came to 7 bases and at J to 4 bases, leaving 12 bases not matched to a gene. The CDR3 here is CASTFGTGEVGTEAFF. The CDR3 DNA reads TGTGCCAGTACCTTCGGGACAGGGGAGGTTGGCACTGAAGCTTTCTTT.

The chain recombines TRBV9 with TRBJ2-2, with D unclear. V was trimmed by 0 bases and J by 3 bases, leaving 15 bases between them. Germline assignment: CDR1 SGDLS and CDR2 YYNGEE. This CDR3 has 17 amino acids. This CDR3 reads CASSVGPLDLYTGELFF. In nucleotides, the CDR3 is TGTGCCAGCAGCGTAGGCCCCCTAGACTTGTACACCGGGGAGCTGTTTTTT.

This clone was picked up many times. V gene TRBV6-6 combines with J gene TRBJ1-6; TRBD1 might be the D (6 bases). This CDR3 is 16 amino acids long. CDR1 is MNHNY, CDR2 SVGAGI, per germline (reference sequence). The ends were cut back, 6 bases at V and 7 bases at J, with 19 bases in the middle. The CDR3 sequence is CASRTDKTGPNSPLHF. The CDR3 DNA is TGTGCCAGCAGGACCGACAAAACAGGGCCAAATTCACCCCTCCACTTT.